This T cell receptor beta chain comes out of a study of CD8 T cells in ankylosing spondylitis. Study-wide findings and caveats: Significant enrichment of disease-linked clones was reportedly seen in matched ankylosing spondylitis synovial fluid.

Each TCR beta library was made by quantitative 5'-RACE that incorporated molecular barcodes. TCRdb ran MiXCR on the 5' RACE reads and lists one entry per CDR3 protein. The sample has around 250,000 distinct CDR3 sequences, roughly a third seen once. Trimming took off 4 bases at V and 0 bases at J, with 6 bases between the two ends. The germline V gene has CDR1 SEHNR and CDR2 FQNEAQ (reference sequence). The CDR3 extends over 13 amino acids. Turning to this clonotype: What it recognizes is unknown.

Sequencing was performed on blood, either unsorted or a sorted T cell fraction (not recorded which). This chain joins TRBV7-9 and TRBJ1-2; D ambiguous. The clonotype was recovered from a male donor with ankylosing spondylitis or in good health (not recorded which). The CDR3 DNA reads as TGTGCCAGCAGCTCCCCGACTAACTATGGCTACACCTTC. It translates to CASSSPTNYGYTF.